The 22 T cell receptor beta chains below were found in one sample sequenced in a study of early T cells in non-severe SARS-CoV-2 infection. TCRdb ran MiXCR on the 5' RACE reads and lists one entry per CDR3 protein. This sample has tens of thousands of distinct CDR3 sequences, with roughly 4.9% found just once. The sequenced sample consisted of whole blood. All receptors come from an adult who was a healthcare worker with PCR-confirmed SARS-CoV-2 infection or an uninfected control (not recorded which).

This clonotype has more than one count but fewer than ten. The chain couples TRBV29-1 to TRBJ2-5, with D tentatively TRBD2 (5 bases). Trimming cost V 4 bases and J 5 bases, with 20 bases left between them. Germline CDR1 and CDR2: SQVTM and ANQGSEA. The CDR3 is made up of 15 amino acids. The CDR3 reads CSVGPTGGGMETQYF. CDR3 nucleotides: TGCAGCGTTGGTCCCACTGGAGGCGGTATGGAGACCCAGTACTTC.

This sequence joins TRBV5-1 and TRBJ2-6, with D possibly being TRBD1 (6 bases). The CDR3 spans 17 residues. Germline V gene lookup returns CDR1 SGHRS and CDR2 YFSETQ. Trimming stripped 4 bases from V and 1 base from J, with 15 bases between. The CDR3 region is CASSQTTGNSGANVLTF. For the CDR3, the DNA is TGCGCCAGCAGCCAGACCACAGGGAATTCTGGGGCCAACGTCCTGACTTTC.

This clonotype was detected ten times or more. The chain links TRBV7-3 to TRBJ1-6; tentatively, D is TRBD1 (6 bases). Germline V gene sequence: CDR1 SGHTA, CDR2 FQGTGA. Trimming shortened V by 9 bases and J by 7 bases, and 13 bases separated the two germline ends. The CDR3 contains 13 residues. Here the CDR3 reads CASGQNMNSPLHF. The DNA for the CDR3 is TGTGCCAGTGGACAGAATATGAATTCACCCCTCCACTTT.

The V and J genes are TRBV14 and TRBJ2-6; D remains unclear. CDR1 is SGHDN, CDR2 FVKESK, per germline. The CDR3 totals 16 residues. V was shortened by 5 bases and J by 4 bases, with 15 bases between the two germline ends. The CDR3 reads CASSLPASVGANVLTF. Written as DNA, the CDR3 is TGTGCCAGCAGCTTACCAGCCTCTGTAGGGGCCAACGTCCTGACTTTC.

The chain employs TRBV7-2 and TRBJ2-3, with 10 bases identical to TRBD1. V was pared by 5 bases and J by 4 bases, with 6 bases of the junction left unmatched. This CDR3 region has 15 residues. Germline V gene sequence: CDR1 SGHTA, CDR2 FQGNSA. CDR3 DNA: TGTGCCAGCAGCCCTGGACAGGGGGGCGCAGATACGCAGTATTTT. This sequence encodes CASSPGQGGADTQYF.

Only a few counts were recorded for this clonotype. V is TRBV7-9 and J is TRBJ2-3; D gene ambiguous. V dropped 5 bases and J dropped 2 bases, with 14 bases sitting between them. The CDR3 contains 15 residues. In germline, CDR1 is SEHNR, CDR2 FQNEAQ (reference sequence). DNA of the CDR3: TGTGCCAGCAGCCTGAACTCACAGATCACAGATACGCAGTATTTT. Translated, it gives CASSLNSQITDTQYF.

This clonotype has a handful of counts. The chain uses TRBV15 and TRBJ2-1; 9 bases line up with TRBD2. Per germline, CDR1 LNHNV and CDR2 YYDKDF (reference sequence). The V and J ends lost 4 bases and 4 bases, in that order; junction bases with no gene match: 8. The CDR3 is 16 residues long. The CDR3 reads CATSKLTSGGYNEQFF. Here the CDR3 DNA reads TGTGCCACCAGCAAACTGACTAGCGGAGGATACAATGAGCAGTTCTTC.

The V gene is TRBV20-1, the J gene TRBJ2-7; no clear D. With 6 bases removed from V and 4 bases from J, the gap between germline ends came to 16 bases. The V gene's germline CDR1 is DFQATT and CDR2 SNEGSKA (reference sequence). The CDR3 loop spans 13 amino acids. In DNA, the CDR3 is TGCAGTGCCCCCTTCGTCTTAGAGTACGAGCAGTACTTC. It codes for CSAPFVLEYEQYF.

This clonotype was observed at least ten times. The chain carries TRBV18 and TRBJ1-1; no definite D call. The CDR3 covers 13 residues. The V end lost 5 bases, the J end lost 4 bases, and 11 bases lay between the germline ends. Germline CDR1 and CDR2: KGHSH and LQKENI. The CDR3 loop reads CASSEGGSTEAFF. The CDR3 DNA reads TGTGCCAGCTCAGAAGGAGGGAGCACTGAAGCTTTCTTT. The entire variable domain, with the rest obtained from reference TRBV18 and TRBJ1-1, is as follows: NAGVMQNPRHLVRRRGQEARLRCSPMKGHSHVYWYRQLPEEGLKFMVYLQKENIIDESGMPKERFSAEFPKEGPSILRIQQVVRGDSAAYFCASSEGGSTEAFFGQGTRLTVV.

This clonotype was seen repeatedly, ten times or more. V and J are TRBV7-8 and TRBJ2-7; 15 bases fit TRBD2. Trimming took 5 bases from V and 2 from J; bases not matched to a gene: 4. CDR3 length: 16 amino acids. Germline V lookup: CDR1 SGHVS, CDR2 FQNEAQ. The CDR3 sequence: CASSLGLAGGAYEQYF. The CDR3, as DNA: TGTGCCAGCAGCCTGGGACTAGCGGGAGGAGCCTACGAGCAGTACTTC.

The chain couples TRBV20-1 to TRBJ2-1, with 12 bases matching TRBD2. V lost 6 bases, J lost 10 bases, and 13 bases stayed unmatched. The V gene's germline CDR1 is DFQATT and CDR2 SNEGSKA (reference sequence). The CDR3 runs to 15 residues. CDR3 in amino acids: CSARLAGAIVKEQFF. CDR3 DNA: TGCAGTGCGAGACTAGCGGGAGCCATTGTCAAAGAGCAGTTCTTC.

This clonotype was counted many times. The chain is built from TRBV7-6 and TRBJ1-1; 10 bases agree with TRBD1. The CDR3 is 15 amino acids. After removal of 5 bases from V and 6 bases from J, the junction contained 9 bases not matched to a gene. Germline-derived CDR1 and CDR2 are SGHVS and FNYEAQ. CDR3 loop: CASSRGQGSGAEAFF. The CDR3 nucleotides read TGTGCCAGCAGCCGGGGACAGGGGTCGGGCGCTGAAGCTTTCTTT.

This clonotype has a count of ten or more. The rearrangement uses TRBV18 and TRBJ2-2, with 8 positions matching TRBD1. In germline, CDR1 is KGHSH, CDR2 LQKENI. This CDR3 is built from 16 residues. V shed 3 bases, J shed 5 bases, and the junction held 8 bases outside the gene matches. The CDR3: CASSPPGGEGTGELFF. DNA for the CDR3: TGTGCCAGCTCACCCCCAGGGGGCGAAGGTACCGGGGAGCTGTTTTTT. The full variable domain, rest sourced from reference TRBV18 and TRBJ2-2, is NAGVMQNPRHLVRRRGQEARLRCSPMKGHSHVYWYRQLPEEGLKFMVYLQKENIIDESGMPKERFSAEFPKEGPSILRIQQVVRGDSAAYFCASSPPGGEGTGELFFGEGSRLTVL.

This clonotype appeared many times. This chain links TRBV11-2 with TRBJ2-1, with D tentatively TRBD2 (5 bases). Trimming shortened V by 5 bases and J by 6 bases, and 14 bases separated the two germline ends. CDR1 and CDR2 from the germline V gene are SGHAT and FQNNGV. CDR3 size: 14 residues. The CDR3: CASSPRRRVNEQFF. The DNA for the CDR3 is TGTGCCAGCAGCCCCCGAAGGCGGGTCAATGAGCAGTTCTTC.

The chain recombines TRBV24-1 with TRBJ2-1; 7 bases agree with TRBD1. The CDR3 extends over 12 amino acids. The ends lost 5 bases at V and 7 bases at J; junction bases unmatched: 1. CDR1 and CDR2 from the germline V gene are KGHDR and SFDVKD. This chain's CDR3 is CATSAQGNEQFF. CDR3 DNA: TGTGCCACCAGTGCACAGGGGAATGAGCAGTTCTTC.

By share of the sample, this clonotype is medium-sized (0.01 to 0.1%). The J gene is TRBJ2-7, the V gene TRBV27; 7 nucleotides agree with TRBD1. The germline V gene has CDR1 MNHEY and CDR2 SMNVEV (reference sequence). The V segment lost 8 bases and the J segment 3 bases; nucleotides outside the gene matches: 10. The CDR3 contains 14 residues. The DNA for the CDR3 is TGTGCCAGCGGCCTTTCCGACAGGGACTACGAGCAGTACTTC. This codes for CASGLSDRDYEQYF.

The table lists this clonotype with a few counts. The genes are TRBV5-4 and TRBJ2-1, with a tentative D call TRBD1 (6 bases). The V end was cut by 4 bases, the J end by 2 bases, with 13 bases between. Germline-derived CDR1 and CDR2 are SGHNT and YYREEE (reference sequence). This CDR3 has 15 residues. CDR3 DNA sequence: TGTGCCAGCAGCCGGGACACACGGGCCTACAATGAGCAGTTCTTC. Amino acid sequence: CASSRDTRAYNEQFF.

The sample holds many counts of this clonotype. The rearrangement links TRBV6-5 to TRBJ1-6; D gene unclear. V dropped 5 bases and J dropped 0 bases, with 14 bases sitting between them. Per the germline V gene, CDR1 is MNHEY and CDR2 is SVGAGI. The CDR3 spans 17 residues. Here the CDR3 DNA reads TGTGCCAGCAGTGGAAAATGGGCGAGCTCCTATAATTCACCCCTCCACTTT. This gives the protein CASSGKWASSYNSPLHF.

The chain is built from TRBV29-1 and TRBJ2-5; D perhaps matches TRBD2 (6 bases). Germline CDR1 is SQVTM and CDR2 is ANQGSEA. There are 13 residues in the CDR3. The V and J ends lost 7 bases and 1 base respectively, with 13 bases between them. The CDR3 region has the DNA TGCAGCGCCGCGGGGACTTTCCAAGAGACCCAGTACTTC. This sequence encodes CSAAGTFQETQYF.

This clonotype occurred a few times. The V gene is TRBV7-8, the J gene TRBJ1-4, with D possibly matching TRBD1 (5 bases). Germline CDR1 is SGHVS and CDR2 is FQNEAQ. The CDR3 length is 15 residues. Deletions cut 7 bases from V and 8 bases from J, with 20 bases between. The CDR3 loop reads CASTPGDRRNEKLFF. For the CDR3, the DNA is TGTGCCAGCACCCCTGGAGACAGAAGGAACGAAAAACTGTTTTTT.

This clonotype was counted ten times or more. The genes are TRBV12-3 or TRBV12-4 and TRBJ1-6, with D possibly matching TRBD1 (6 bases). The CDR3 has 16 residues. The ends were cut back, 3 bases at V and 8 bases at J, with 17 bases in the middle. The chain's CDR3 is CASSLLGGAIYSPLHF. The CDR3 coding sequence is TGTGCCAGCAGTTTGCTAGGGGGGGCAATTTATTCACCCCTCCACTTT.

This clonotype has a count of ten or more. This chain connects TRBV7-3 to TRBJ2-5; 13 bases fit TRBD2. Germline assignment: CDR1 SGHTA and CDR2 FQGTGA. CDR3 length: 16 residues. V lost 2 bases and J lost 5; bases outside the gene matches: 5. CDR3 residues: CASSLGGTSGTETQYF. In nucleotides, the CDR3 is TGTGCCAGCAGCTTAGGGGGGACTAGCGGGACTGAGACCCAGTACTTC.